The sequence of this T cell receptor (beta chain) was determined in a study of glioma-infiltrating T cells. The iRepertoire nested amplicon-rescue multiplex PCR amplified TCR alpha and beta CDR3s from RNA. In TCRdb, the multiplex PCR reads were re-called with MiXCR into one record per CDR3 protein. This table has about 180,000 distinct CDR3 sequences, around 40% appearing once. Germline loops: CDR1 SGHAT, CDR2 FQDESV (reference sequence). CDR3 length: 13 amino acids. V lost 5 bases to trimming and J lost 5 bases; unmatched junction nucleotides: 4. This clonotype appeared once. The sequencing sample was made of glioma tissue, nonneoplastic brain tissue, or PBMCs (not recorded which). This sequence was found in a human donor with low-grade glioma or glioblastoma, undergoing nonglioma brain surgery, or in good health (not recorded which). This chain connects TRBV11-1 to TRBJ2-5, with 8 nucleotides matching TRBD2. The CDR3 is CASSRSGSETQYF. CDR3 coding DNA: TGTGCCAGCAGCCGGAGCGGGAGTGAGACCCAGTACTTC. Full variable domain (outside the CDR3, taken from reference TRBV11-1 and TRBJ2-5): EAEVAQSPRYKITEKSQAVAFWCDPISGHATLYWYRQILGQGPELLVQFQDESVVDDSQLPKDRFSAERLKGVDSTLKIQPAELGDSAMYLCASSRSGSETQYFGPGTRLLVL.